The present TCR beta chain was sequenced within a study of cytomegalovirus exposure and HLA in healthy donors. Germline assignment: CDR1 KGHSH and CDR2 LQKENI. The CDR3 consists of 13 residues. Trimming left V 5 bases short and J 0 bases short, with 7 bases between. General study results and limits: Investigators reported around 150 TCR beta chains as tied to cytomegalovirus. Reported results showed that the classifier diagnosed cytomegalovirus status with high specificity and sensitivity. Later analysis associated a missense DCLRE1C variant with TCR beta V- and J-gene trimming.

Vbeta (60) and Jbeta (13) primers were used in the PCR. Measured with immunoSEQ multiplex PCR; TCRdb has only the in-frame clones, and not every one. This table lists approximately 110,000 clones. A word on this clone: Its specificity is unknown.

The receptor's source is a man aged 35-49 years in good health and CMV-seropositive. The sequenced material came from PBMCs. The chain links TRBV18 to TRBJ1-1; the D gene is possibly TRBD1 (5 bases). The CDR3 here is CASSGALNTEAFF. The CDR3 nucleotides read TGTGCCAGCTCAGGGGCCCTGAACACTGAAGCTTTCTTT.